The 9 T cell receptor beta chains reported below all come from one sample, sequenced in a study of blood T cell repertoires in COVID-19. This table comes from immunoSEQ multiplex PCR, and its TCRdb copy is limited to in-frame clones, with some not included. The table includes under 200,000 clones, around 85% detected once. The sample consisted of peripheral blood. Source of these receptors: a woman over 75 with acute or convalescent COVID-19.

The chain carries TRBV7-2 and TRBJ1-2; D may be TRBD1 (5 bases). Germline-derived CDR1 and CDR2 are SGHTA and FQGNSA. The CDR3 spans 13 residues. Trimming cost V 2 bases and J 8 bases, with 12 bases left between them. CDR3 in DNA: TGTGCCAGCAGCTTAAGGGGTAATTGGGGCTACACCTTC. This sequence encodes CASSLRGNWGYTF.

The rearrangement links TRBV18 to TRBJ2-5; D may be TRBD2 (5 bases). This CDR3 comprises 15 residues. V shed 3 bases and J shed 5 bases, with 16 bases lying between them. The germline V gene has CDR1 KGHSH and CDR2 LQKENI. The CDR3 coding sequence is TGTGCCAGCTCACCGCGCCCCTGGGAGAAGGAGACCCAGTACTTC. It is translated as CASSPRPWEKETQYF.

The CDR3 nucleotides are TGTGCCAGCAGTCACGGACTAGCGGTAACCTACGAGCAGTACTTC. Translation: CASSHGLAVTYEQYF. This chain joins TRBV5-4 and TRBJ2-7, with TRBD2 matching 10 bases. Germline V CDR1 and CDR2: SGHNT, YYREEE (reference sequence). V lost 5 bases and J lost 2; bases outside the gene matches: 7. CDR3 length equals 15 residues. Based on the CDR3 plus reference TRBV5-4 and TRBJ2-7, the full variable domain is ETGVTQSPTHLIKTRGQQVTLRCSSQSGHNTVSWYQQALGQGPQFIFQYYREEENGRGNFPPRFSGLQFPNYSSELNVNALELDDSALYLCASSHGLAVTYEQYFGPGTRLTVT.

This clone was counted a single time. The chain carries TRBV18 and TRBJ1-2; 9 bases map to TRBD1. The ends lost 2 bases at V and 6 bases at J; junction bases unmatched: 7. The CDR3 length is 15 residues. From germline, CDR1 is KGHSH and CDR2 LQKENI. The CDR3, as DNA: TGTGCCAGCTCACCATCGGGACAGGGCTTAAATGGCTACACCTTC. This sequence encodes CASSPSGQGLNGYTF.

This clone occurred a few times. The chain recombines TRBV5-1 with TRBJ2-7, with TRBD1 identical over 7 bases. This CDR3 comprises 13 residues. V gave up 3 bases and J gave up 5 bases; unmatched junction bases: 5. Germline CDR1 is SGHRS and CDR2 is YFSETQ. The CDR3 sequence: CASSSGQKNEQYF. As DNA, the CDR3 is TGCGCCAGCAGCTCGGGACAGAAAAACGAGCAGTACTTC.

The V and J genes are TRBV6-6 and TRBJ2-5; 8 bases map to TRBD1. With V trimmed by 6 bases and J by 2 bases, 8 bases remained unmatched. Germline CDR1 is MNHNY and CDR2 is SVGAGI (reference sequence). CDR3 length equals 15 residues. CDR3 loop: CASSPGQGQQETQYF. The CDR3 region has the DNA TGTGCCAGCAGCCCCGGACAGGGACAACAAGAGACCCAGTACTTC.

There are a few counts of this clone. The V call is TRBV27, the J call TRBJ1-6; D unresolved. Looked up from germline, CDR1 is MNHEY and CDR2 is SMNVEV (reference sequence). V lost 3 bases, J lost 6 bases, and 9 bases lay in between. The CDR3 spans 14 residues. The CDR3 loop reads CASSFGEINSPLHF. The CDR3 region has the DNA TGTGCCAGCAGTTTCGGGGAAATTAATTCACCCCTCCACTTT.

This chain connects TRBV7-2 to TRBJ2-2, with a tentative D call TRBD1 (5 bases). There are 14 residues in the CDR3. V gave up 2 bases and J gave up 6 bases, with 10 bases separating them. Germline V lookup: CDR1 SGHTA, CDR2 FQGNSA. Here the CDR3 DNA reads TGTGCCAGCAGCTTATCGATCAGGGCCGGGGAGCTGTTTTTT. It is translated as CASSLSIRAGELFF.

Turning to this clone: In the same sample, other DNA sequences code for this CDR3. The J gene is TRBJ1-6, the V gene TRBV18; TRBD1 matches 10 bases. CDR3 length equals 14 residues. Trimming took 3 bases from V and 7 from J; bases not matched to a gene: 0. Germline CDR1 KGHSH, CDR2 LQKENI. The CDR3 reads CASSPGQGNSPLHF. CDR3 nucleotide sequence: TGTGCCAGCTCACCGGGACAGGGGAATTCACCCCTCCACTTT.